This TCR beta chain was observed in a study of T cell clonality in common variable immunodeficiency. Study observations and caveats: Fewer deletions and N-nucleotide insertions were reportedly seen in common variable immunodeficiency TCR beta sequences.

Per germline, CDR1 MNHEY and CDR2 SVGEGT. CDR3 length equals 16 residues. V was clipped by 2 bases and J by 5 bases; unmatched bases: 8. Only a few counts were recorded for this clone. Its antigen is not known. With the read ending 3 residues before the CDR3 end, the germline J gene is used to fill in that end. Caucasian heritage predominated among both patients and controls. Generated by immunoSEQ multiplex PCR, the TCRdb table keeps only in-frame clones and is missing some. The sample counts around 13,000 clones, none seen once; the ten largest own more than 7.5%. Sequences were obtained from peripheral blood mononuclear cells. The chain is built from TRBV6-2 or TRBV6-3 and TRBJ2-5; 10 bases are shared with TRBD2. The clonotype was recovered from a human donor with common variable immunodeficiency. The CDR3 bases that were read are TGTGCCAGCAGTTACGGGCTAGCGGGGGCTCGGGAGACC. Encoded protein: CASSYGLAGARET. In full, the CDR3 reads CASSYGLAGARETQYF.